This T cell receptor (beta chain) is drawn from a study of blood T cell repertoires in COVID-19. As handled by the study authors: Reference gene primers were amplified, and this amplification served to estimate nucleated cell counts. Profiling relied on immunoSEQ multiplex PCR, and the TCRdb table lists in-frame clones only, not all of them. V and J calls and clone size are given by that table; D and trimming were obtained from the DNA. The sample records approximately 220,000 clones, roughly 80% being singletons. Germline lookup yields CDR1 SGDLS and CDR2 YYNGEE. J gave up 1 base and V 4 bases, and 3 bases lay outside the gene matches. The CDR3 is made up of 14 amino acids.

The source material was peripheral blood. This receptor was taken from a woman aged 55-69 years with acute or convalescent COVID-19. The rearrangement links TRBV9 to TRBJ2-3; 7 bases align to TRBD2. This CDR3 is CASSQAGRTDTQYF. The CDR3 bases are TGTGCCAGCAGCCAAGCGGGGCGCACAGATACGCAGTATTTT.